This T cell receptor (beta chain) came from a study of cytomegalovirus exposure and HLA in healthy donors (dated by TCRdb to the late 2010s). With regard to the full study: A later analysis indicated that the 100 to 150 validation repertoires were generated on the platform also employed for the 700 or so repertoires of the first cohort. The aim of the study was to test whether cataloging public T cell receptors could identify signatures of past pathogen exposure. Besides the first cohort of approximately 710 subjects, a separate validation cohort made up of over 100 different subjects was used. To predict cytomegalovirus infection status, the study combined high-throughput TCR immunosequencing, statistical association of individual TCRs with disease status, and machine learning. The paper's findings and limits, for the study overall: The classifier was reported to diagnose cytomegalovirus status with high specificity and sensitivity in both the original and validation cohorts. A later analysis lacked HLA typing for the validation cohort, so it scored co-occurrence in that cohort across all 130 or so repertoires. Three of the identified cytomegalovirus-associated TCR beta chains were confirmed in vitro to be specific for cytomegalovirus antigens. The study gave a list of under 200 TCR beta chains associated with cytomegalovirus. In a later analysis, TCRs clustered in the first cohort were found to also tend to co-occur in the 130 or so validation repertoires, with approximately 95% of cluster scores above 0. The authors suggested that the approach could potentially be extended to other disease states and immunological phenotypes. Most TCR sequences were seen in very few donors, while some public TCRs were found in many individuals.

About this clone: The antigen this receptor binds is unknown. No per-base quality is available; no much larger clone lies one base away.

Separate from the roughly 650-subject first cohort, the validation cohort of about 110 subjects was the group to which the donors belonged. Library construction relied on the immunoSEQ multiplex PCR assay. The source study handled its data this way. A statistical classification framework was built to diagnose cytomegalovirus status from the catalog of TCR beta chain sequences. As stored in TCRdb, this immuneACCESS dataset retains in-frame rearrangements with V and J assigned. A fraction of the clones does not appear; measured against another copy, unresolved V genes explain less than half of the discrepancy, and the remainder lacks a known reason. D and trimming were read from the DNA, whereas the V and J calls and clone size are those reported in that table. This sample is represented by about 190,000 clones; about 86% of them were singletons. 2.5% to 3.5% of the sample comes from the top ten.

Sample: PBMCs. The sequence was obtained from a woman between 18 and 29 years old in good health and CMV-seropositive.

This receptor carries the CDR3 CASSPDPGGNQPQHF. The nucleotide sequence reads as follows: TGTGCCAGCAGCCCGGACCCCGGGGGCAATCAGCCCCAGCATTTT. The V and J segments used are TRBV7-2 and TRBJ1-5; there is no confident call for the D gene. CDR1 SGHTA and CDR2 FQGNSA are derived from the germline V gene. The CDR3 starts with the cysteine, ends with the phenylalanine, and has 15 residues. Just CDR3 DNA is preserved here, 45 bases in frame from base 1. The germline ends are 13 bases apart after V is trimmed by 5 bases and J by 2 bases.